One TCR beta chain is described in this entry. This record belongs to a study of control samples from healthy donors and cancer patients. Clones were read by immunoSEQ multiplex PCR, and TCRdb kept only the in-frame ones, dropping some. The table shows more than 100,000 clones, with roughly nine tenths occurring only once. The sequenced material came from PBMCs. The receptor comes from a man aged 45-60 years with head and neck cancer.

The CDR3 region is CASTQVGGNEQFF. In nucleotides, the CDR3 is TGTGCCAGCACCCAGGTGGGAGGCAATGAGCAGTTCTTC. J is TRBJ2-1 and V is TRBV6-5, with a weak D call TRBD2 (6 bases). Trimming took off 7 bases at V and 6 bases at J, with 13 bases between the two ends. Germline loops: CDR1 MNHEY, CDR2 SVGAGI. The CDR3 contains 13 residues.